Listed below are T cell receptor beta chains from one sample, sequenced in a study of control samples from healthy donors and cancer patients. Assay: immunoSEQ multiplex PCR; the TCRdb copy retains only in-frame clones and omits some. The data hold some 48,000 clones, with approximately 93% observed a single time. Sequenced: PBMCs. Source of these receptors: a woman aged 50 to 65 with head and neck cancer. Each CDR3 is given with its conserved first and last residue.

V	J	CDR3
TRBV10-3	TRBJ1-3	CAISESSGTGNTIYF
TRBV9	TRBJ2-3	CASSVEGGADTQYF
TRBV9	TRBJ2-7	CASSGRDPLSYEQYF
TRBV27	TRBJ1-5	CASSFLGGNQPQHF
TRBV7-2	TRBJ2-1	CASSPRGSGGSSYNEQFF
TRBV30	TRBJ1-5	CAIQGRSQPQHF
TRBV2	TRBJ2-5	CASSVIGQETQYF
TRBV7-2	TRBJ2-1	CASSPSGEAYNEQFF
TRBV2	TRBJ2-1	CASSEGGGRSYNEQFF
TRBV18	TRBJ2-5	CASSPIGQGETQYF
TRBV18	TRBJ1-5	CASSPYGQGHSNQPQHF
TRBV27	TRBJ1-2	CASSWTANYGYTF
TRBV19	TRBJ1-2	CASSPGLGSNYGYTF
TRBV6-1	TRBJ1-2	CASSEISGVLYGYTF
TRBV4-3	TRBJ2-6	CASSQEGTAQGANVLTF
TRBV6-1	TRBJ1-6	CASSEGGTGGSPLHF
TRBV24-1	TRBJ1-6	CATSDSFPLHF
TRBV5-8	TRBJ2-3	CASRFTSTDTQYF
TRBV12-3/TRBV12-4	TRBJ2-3	CASSRGDTQYF
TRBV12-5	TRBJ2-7	CASGLRTDSYEQYF
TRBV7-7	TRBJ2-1	CASSLFPDRTTSGRGRNEQFF
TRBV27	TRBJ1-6	CASSLSPGESPLHF
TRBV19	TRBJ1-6	CASSTTGASPLHF
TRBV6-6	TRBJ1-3	CASSRQGKSSTGNTIYF
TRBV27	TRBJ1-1	CASSFWGSTEAFF
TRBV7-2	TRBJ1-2	CASSLQGGYGYTF